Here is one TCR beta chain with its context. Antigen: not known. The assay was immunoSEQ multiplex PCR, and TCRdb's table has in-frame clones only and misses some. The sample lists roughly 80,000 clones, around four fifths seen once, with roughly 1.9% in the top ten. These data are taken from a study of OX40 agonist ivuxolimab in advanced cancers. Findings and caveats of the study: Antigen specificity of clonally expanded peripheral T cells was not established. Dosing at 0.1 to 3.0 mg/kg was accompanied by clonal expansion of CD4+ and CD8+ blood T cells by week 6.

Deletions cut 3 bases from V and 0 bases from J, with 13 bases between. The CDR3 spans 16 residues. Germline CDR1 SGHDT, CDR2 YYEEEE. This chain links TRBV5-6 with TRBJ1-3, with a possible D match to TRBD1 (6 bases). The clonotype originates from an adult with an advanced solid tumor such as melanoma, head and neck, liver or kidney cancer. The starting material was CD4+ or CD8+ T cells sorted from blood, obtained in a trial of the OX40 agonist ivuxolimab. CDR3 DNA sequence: TGTGCCAGCAGCTACCGAGGGGGTAGCTCTGGAAACACCATATATTTT. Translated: CASSYRGGSSGNTIYF.